These 17 T cell receptor beta chains share one sample of origin, sequenced in a study of CD8 T cells in Susac syndrome. With random hexamers, reverse transcription was performed on about 0.45 to 1 ug of RNA. TCRdb passed the immunoSEQ multiplex PCR reads through MiXCR, listing each CDR3 protein once. The sample has about 130,000 distinct CDR3 sequences; 90% to 95% are singletons. Sequencing input: CD4+ T cells from PBMCs. Every receptor here comes from a human donor in good health.

The rearrangement joins TRBV29-1 to TRBJ1-1; D gene ambiguous. This CDR3 is 11 amino acids long. Deletions cut 7 bases from V and 1 base from J, with 7 bases between. Per germline, CDR1 SQVTM and CDR2 ANQGSEA. CDR3 in DNA: TGCAGCGCATGCCAGAACACTGAAGCTTTCTTT. It specifies CSACQNTEAFF. Drawing the rest from reference TRBV29-1 and TRBJ1-1, the complete variable domain is SAVISQKPSRDICQRGTSLTIQCQVDSQVTMMFWYRQQPGQSLTLIATANQGSEATYESGFVIDKFPISRPNLTFSTLTVSNMSPEDSSIYLCSACQNTEAFFGQGTRLTVV.

For the CDR3, the DNA is TGTGCCAGCAGCCAATCAGGGAGCCGCCAGAGAGGAGAAAAACTGTTTTTT. Translated: CASSQSGSRQRGEKLFF. V usage is TRBV4-2 and J usage is TRBJ1-4; D may be TRBD1 (5 bases). Trimming cost V 2 bases and J 8 bases, with 21 bases left between them. The CDR3 covers 17 residues. The germline gives CDR1 LGHNA, CDR2 YNFKEQ.

The V and J genes are TRBV15 and TRBJ2-1; 9 nucleotides match TRBD1. The germline V gene encodes CDR1 LNHNV and CDR2 YYDKDF (reference sequence). The CDR3 has 16 residues. J lost 3 bases, V lost 6 bases, and 9 bases had no gene match. The chain's CDR3 is CATSSPGQGYYNEQFF. For the CDR3, the DNA is TGTGCCACCAGTTCGCCGGGACAGGGTTACTACAATGAGCAGTTCTTC.

The chain links TRBV20-1 to TRBJ2-2, with D perhaps matching TRBD1 or TRBD2 (5 bases each). CDR1 is DFQATT and CDR2 is SNEGSKA in the germline V gene (reference sequence). Trimming removed 5 bases at V and 0 bases at J, with 13 bases between. The CDR3 has 15 residues. In DNA, the CDR3 is TGCAGTGCTGGGACCACGTTCGCGAACACCGGGGAGCTGTTTTTT. It is translated as CSAGTTFANTGELFF.

The V call is TRBV20-1, the J call TRBJ2-3; 8 positions match TRBD2. V dropped 3 bases and J dropped 3; count of bases not matched to a gene: 8. CDR1 and CDR2 (germline): DFQATT, SNEGSKA (reference sequence). This CDR3 contains 15 residues. CDR3 protein: CSASRSGRLTDTQYF. DNA for the CDR3: TGCAGTGCTAGTCGAAGCGGGAGACTTACAGATACGCAGTATTTT.

V gene TRBV20-1 combines with J gene TRBJ1-1, with D possibly TRBD1 on 6 matching bases. This CDR3 comprises 11 residues. V was pared by 7 bases and J by 13 bases, with 19 bases between. Germline CDR1 DFQATT, CDR2 SNEGSKA (reference sequence). The CDR3: CSVPGVKVVFF. The CDR3 DNA is TGCAGTGTGCCAGGGGTTAAGGTGGTTTTCTTT.

The chain links TRBV5-1 to TRBJ2-2, with 10 bases identical to TRBD1. Trimming at V came to 2 bases and at J to 4 bases, leaving 5 bases not matched to a gene. Germline V gene sequence: CDR1 SGHRS, CDR2 YFSETQ. This CDR3 contains 16 residues. The CDR3 region has the DNA TGCGCCAGCAGCTTAACGAGGACAGGGGGCACCGGGGAGCTGTTTTTT. Its protein is CASSLTRTGGTGELFF.

This clonotype has a single count. The chain uses TRBV4-1 and TRBJ1-4, with D uncertain. From germline, CDR1 is MGHRA and CDR2 YSYEKL. V dropped 3 bases and J dropped 9 bases, with 11 bases sitting between them. There are 13 residues in the CDR3. CDR3 protein: CASSHNIRKKLFF. CDR3 coding DNA: TGCGCCAGCAGCCATAATATCCGGAAAAAACTGTTTTTT.

The sample holds a few counts of this clonotype. Compared with germline, one end of the junction differs, possibly owing to a read error. The rearrangement joins TRBV30 to TRBJ2-4, with D unclear. Germline V gene sequence: CDR1 GTSNPN, CDR2 SVGIG (reference sequence). There are 14 residues in the CDR3. The CDR3: CAWSISRAQNIQYF. The CDR3 DNA sequence: TGTGCCTGGAGTATATCGAGAGCCCAAAACATTCAGTACTTC.

The chain links TRBV20-1 to TRBJ2-2; 7 positions agree with TRBD1. Unmatched junction bases numbered 8, after V lost 1 base and J lost 0 bases. The CDR3 is 17 residues long. Germline V gene data show CDR1 as DFQATT and CDR2 as SNEGSKA (reference sequence). CDR3 amino acids: CSARGGARGSNTGELFF. As DNA, the CDR3 is TGCAGTGCTAGAGGTGGGGCCAGGGGGTCGAACACCGGGGAGCTGTTTTTT.

This clonotype has only one observation. The chain joins TRBV29-1 to TRBJ2-3; 8 bases are shared with TRBD2. CDR3 length: 16 amino acids. Germline CDR1 SQVTM, CDR2 ANQGSEA. Unmatched junction bases numbered 8, after V lost 1 base and J lost 2 bases. The CDR3 DNA reads TGCAGCGTTGAAGTCCGTCTAGCGGGCTCCACAGATACGCAGTATTTT. This encodes CSVEVRLAGSTDTQYF.

The V and J genes are TRBV19 and TRBJ2-7; D is uncertain. Per germline, CDR1 LNHDA and CDR2 SQIVND (reference sequence). V dropped 4 bases and J dropped 4 bases, with 11 bases sitting between them. The CDR3 extends over 13 amino acids. The CDR3 nucleotides read TGTGCCAGTAGTAGAACCACGCCGTACGAGCAGTACTTC. This codes for CASSRTTPYEQYF.

The chain is built from TRBV12-3 or TRBV12-4 and TRBJ2-4, with unresolved D. The CDR3 loop spans 13 amino acids. Trimming took 5 bases from V and 2 from J, leaving 7 bases between them. For the CDR3, the DNA is TGTGCCAGCAGTCTCGAACCCAAAAACATTCAGTACTTC. Translated, it gives CASSLEPKNIQYF.

The chain joins TRBV5-1 to TRBJ2-1, with unresolved D. V was shortened by 3 bases and J by 6 bases, with 16 bases between the two germline ends. The V gene's germline CDR1 is SGHRS and CDR2 YFSETQ. CDR3 length: 15 residues. The CDR3 nucleotides read TGCGCCAGCAGCTGGGGTGGTGCAGGCCGCAATGAGCAGTTCTTC. Amino acid sequence: CASSWGGAGRNEQFF.

The CDR3: CASSQGFGQGLVRETQYF. As DNA, the CDR3 is TGTGCCAGCAGCCAAGGATTTGGACAGGGCCTGGTGAGAGAGACCCAGTACTTC. This chain joins TRBV4-2 and TRBJ2-5; 8 bases line up with TRBD1. The CDR3 consists of 18 residues. Trimming removed 1 base from V and 4 bases from J; junction bases left unmatched: 14. Germline V CDR1 and CDR2: LGHNA, YNFKEQ.

This clonotype occurred once. The CDR3 loop reads CASSYSRKDTEAFF. CDR3 nucleotides: TGTGCCAGCAGTTACTCACGCAAGGACACTGAAGCTTTCTTT. J is TRBJ1-1 and V is TRBV6-5; D gene uncertain. V dropped 0 bases and J dropped 3 bases, with 8 bases sitting between them. CDR3 size: 14 residues. Germline CDR1 is MNHEY and CDR2 is SVGAGI.

The rearrangement joins TRBV7-6 to TRBJ1-1; D perhaps matches TRBD1 (5 bases). V lost 5 bases and J 9 bases, leaving 16 bases between the germline ends. The CDR3 is made up of 13 amino acids. Per germline, CDR1 SGHVS and CDR2 FNYEAQ. CDR3 in amino acids: CASSRDRASQAFF. CDR3 bases: TGTGCCAGCAGCCGCGACAGAGCCTCACAAGCTTTCTTT.